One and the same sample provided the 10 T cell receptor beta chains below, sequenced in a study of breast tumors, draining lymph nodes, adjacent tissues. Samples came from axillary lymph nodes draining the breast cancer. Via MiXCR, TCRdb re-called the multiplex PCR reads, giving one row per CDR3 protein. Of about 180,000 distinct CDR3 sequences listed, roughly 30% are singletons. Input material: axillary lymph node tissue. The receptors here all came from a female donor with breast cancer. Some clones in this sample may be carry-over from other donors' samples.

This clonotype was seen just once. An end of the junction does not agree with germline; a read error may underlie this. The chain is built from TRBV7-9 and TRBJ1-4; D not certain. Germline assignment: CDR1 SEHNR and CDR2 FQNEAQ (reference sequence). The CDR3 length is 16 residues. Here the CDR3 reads CASNLALAGSNEKLFF. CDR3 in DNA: TGTGCCAGCAACTTAGCCCTAGCAGGCTCTAATGAAAAGCTGTTTTTT.

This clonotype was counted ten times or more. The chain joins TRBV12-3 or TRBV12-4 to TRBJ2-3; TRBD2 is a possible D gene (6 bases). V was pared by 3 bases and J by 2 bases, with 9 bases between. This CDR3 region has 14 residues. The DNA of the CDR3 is TGTGCCAGCAGTTTTGCGGGACCCACAGATACGCAGTATTTT. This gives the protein CASSFAGPTDTQYF.

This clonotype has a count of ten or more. The CDR3 nucleotides read TGTGCCAGCACTAGACAGGGGGACCTGGTCGAGCAGTACTTC. Its translation: CASTRQGDLVEQYF. The V and J genes are TRBV6-6 and TRBJ2-7; TRBD1 matches 9 bases. CDR1 and CDR2 from the germline V gene are MNHNY and SVGAGI (reference sequence). V shed 7 bases and J 6 bases; nucleotides not matched to a gene: 10. CDR3 size: 14 residues.

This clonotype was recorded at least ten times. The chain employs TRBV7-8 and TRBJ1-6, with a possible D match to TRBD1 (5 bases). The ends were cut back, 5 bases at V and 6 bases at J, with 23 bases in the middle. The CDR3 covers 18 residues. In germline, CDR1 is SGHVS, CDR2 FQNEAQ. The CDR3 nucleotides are TGTGCCAGCAGCCCAGGTCCCGTGGGGCAGGCGGGTAATTCACCCCTCCACTTT. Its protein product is CASSPGPVGQAGNSPLHF.

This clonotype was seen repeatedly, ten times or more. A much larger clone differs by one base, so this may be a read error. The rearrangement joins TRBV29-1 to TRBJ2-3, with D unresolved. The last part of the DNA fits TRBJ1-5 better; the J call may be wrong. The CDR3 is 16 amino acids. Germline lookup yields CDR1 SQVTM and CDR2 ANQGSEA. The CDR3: CSVGTSALGYADTQHF. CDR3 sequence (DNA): TGCAGCGTGGGCACTAGCGCTTTAGGGTACGCAGATACGCAGCATTTT.

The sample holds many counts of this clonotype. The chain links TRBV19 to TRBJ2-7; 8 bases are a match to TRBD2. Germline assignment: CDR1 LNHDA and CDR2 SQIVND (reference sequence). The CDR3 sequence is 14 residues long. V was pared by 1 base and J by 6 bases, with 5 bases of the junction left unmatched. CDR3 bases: TGTGCCAGTAGTATAGGGGTCGGGGGGGCCGAGCAGTACTTC. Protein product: CASSIGVGGAEQYF.

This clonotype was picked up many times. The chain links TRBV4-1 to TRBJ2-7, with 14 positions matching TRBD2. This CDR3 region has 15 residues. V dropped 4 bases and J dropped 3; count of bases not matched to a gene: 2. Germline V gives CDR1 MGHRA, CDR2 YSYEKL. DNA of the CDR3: TGCGCCAGCAGCCCAGGGACTAGCGGGGGCTACGAGCAGTACTTC. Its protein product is CASSPGTSGGYEQYF.

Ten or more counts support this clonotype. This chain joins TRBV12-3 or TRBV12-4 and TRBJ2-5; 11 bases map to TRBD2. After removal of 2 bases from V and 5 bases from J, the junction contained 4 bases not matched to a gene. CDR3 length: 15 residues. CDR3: CASSLRPSGGETQYF. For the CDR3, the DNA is TGTGCCAGCAGTTTAAGACCTAGCGGGGGGGAGACCCAGTACTTC.

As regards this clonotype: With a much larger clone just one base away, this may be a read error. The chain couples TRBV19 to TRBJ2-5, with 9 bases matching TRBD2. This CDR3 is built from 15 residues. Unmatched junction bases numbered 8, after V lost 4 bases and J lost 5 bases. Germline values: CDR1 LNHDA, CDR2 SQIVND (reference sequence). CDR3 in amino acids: CASSKLAGHWETQYF. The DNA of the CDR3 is TGTGCCAGTAGTAAGCTAGCGGGGCACTGGGAGACCCAGTACTTC.

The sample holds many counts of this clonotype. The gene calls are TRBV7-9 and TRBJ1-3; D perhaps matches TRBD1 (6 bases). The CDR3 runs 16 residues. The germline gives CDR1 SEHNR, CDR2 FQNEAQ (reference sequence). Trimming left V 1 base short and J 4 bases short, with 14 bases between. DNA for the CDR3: TGTGCCAGCAGCTTAGTTAGGGGGGGAACCGGAAACACCATATATTTT. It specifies CASSLVRGGTGNTIYF. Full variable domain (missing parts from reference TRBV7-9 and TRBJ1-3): DTGVSQNPRHKITKRGQNVTFRCDPISEHNRLYWYRQTLGQGPEFLTYFQNEAQLEKSRLLSDRFSAERPKGSFSTLEIQRTEQGDSAMYLCASSLVRGGTGNTIYFGEGSWLTVV.